This entry describes one T cell receptor beta chain. This specimen comes from a study of blood T cell repertoires in COVID-19. This CDR3 comprises 16 residues. V was pared by 0 bases and J by 6 bases, with 10 bases of the junction left unmatched. CDR1 is SGHNT and CDR2 is YYREEE in the germline V gene (reference sequence). Original processing notes: Estimation of nucleated cell counts was performed using reference gene primer amplification. Libraries were prepared by immunoSEQ multiplex PCR; TCRdb keeps only in-frame clonotypes and omits some of them. From that table come the V and J calls and clone size; the DNA was used to work out D and trimming. The sample holds under 200,000 clones; about 81% are singletons and the top ten take about 7.7%. Assignment of participants to cohorts was predicated upon participant-reported clinical history.

The gene calls are TRBV5-4 and TRBJ2-7, with TRBD2 matching over 9 bases. The sample was PBMCs or T cells enriched from blood (not recorded which). The sequence derives from a man aged 45 to 65 who had recovered from COVID-19. In DNA form, the CDR3 reads TGTGCCAGCAGCTTGGGTGGCGGGGGGGCCCTCCTCGAGCAGTACTTC. Protein: CASSLGGGGALLEQYF.